Included here is one T cell receptor beta chain sequence, with context. A few counts support this clone. Its antigen specificity is not known. Base-call qualities are not available, and no considerably larger clone is one nucleotide away. The immunoSEQ Assay, a bias-controlled multiplex PCR, was used to amplify TCRbeta CDR3 regions from genomic DNA. The paper's processing steps were these. The number of nucleated cells in each sample was estimated by amplification of reference gene primers within the assay. To quantify the absolute abundance of each unique TCRbeta CDR3 rearrangement, sequence reads were collapsed and filtered. For each sample, productive Simpson clonality was calculated by taking the square root of Simpson's diversity index across productive rearrangements. Not all clones reach the TCRdb copy of this immuneACCESS table, which keeps in-frame sequences only. Checked studies attribute under half of the gap to unresolved V genes and leave the rest unexplained. For V, J and clone size, that table is used; D and trimming come from the DNA. The table for this sample lists roughly 140,000 clones; about 88% of them were counted only once. The top ten clones comprise approximately 5.4% of the sample.

Collaborating institutions collected whole blood in K2EDTA tubes following their own protocols. Collaborator samples were shipped for TCRbeta analysis as frozen whole blood, isolated PBMCs, or DNA extracted from either sample type. The CDR3 spans 15 residues, from the cysteine through the phenylalanine. Left in the record is the CDR3 DNA by itself, 45 bases read in frame from the first base. Reading the germline V gene gives CDR1 MGHRA and CDR2 YSYEKL. V loses 2 bases, J loses 4 bases, and the germline ends lie 15 bases apart. The data were obtained in a study of blood T cell repertoires in COVID-19 (dated by TCRdb to 2019 to 2021). For the study in its entirety: Samples covering the acute and convalescent phases of COVID-19 were provided by collaborators in the United States, Italy and Spain. The prospective study material was composed of cDNA or gDNA derived from T cells, B-cell-depleted T cells, or PBMCs. HLA class I and class II types, where available, came from metadata supplied by the sample provider rather than from assay-based typing. A freely available public database, intended as a resource for researchers studying the immune response to SARS-CoV-2, is where the repertoires were released. The samples were drawn from two sources: the first 160 participants of the ongoing ImmuneRACE study, and about 1,300 subjects contributed by 6 global collaborators. Subjects who had been exposed to COVID-19, were actively infected with it, or had recovered from it provided the deeply sampled blood TCRbeta repertoires that made up the dataset. Nearly every sample came with metadata listing a de-identified subject ID, COVID-19 status, age in years and sex.

Overall study outcomes, separate from this receptor: How much clinical and demographic metadata was included differed by source and by participant, and the metadata was provided uncurated.

This clonotype was sampled from a human donor in a cohort sampled during active COVID-19. Recombination linked TRBV4-1 to TRBJ2-7; TRBD1 is perhaps the D gene, given 5 matching bases. Sequenced sample: peripheral blood. The CDR3 region reads CASSQLSGRVYEQYF. The DNA sequence is as follows: TGCGCCAGCAGCCAATTAAGTGGCAGGGTTTACGAGCAGTACTTC.